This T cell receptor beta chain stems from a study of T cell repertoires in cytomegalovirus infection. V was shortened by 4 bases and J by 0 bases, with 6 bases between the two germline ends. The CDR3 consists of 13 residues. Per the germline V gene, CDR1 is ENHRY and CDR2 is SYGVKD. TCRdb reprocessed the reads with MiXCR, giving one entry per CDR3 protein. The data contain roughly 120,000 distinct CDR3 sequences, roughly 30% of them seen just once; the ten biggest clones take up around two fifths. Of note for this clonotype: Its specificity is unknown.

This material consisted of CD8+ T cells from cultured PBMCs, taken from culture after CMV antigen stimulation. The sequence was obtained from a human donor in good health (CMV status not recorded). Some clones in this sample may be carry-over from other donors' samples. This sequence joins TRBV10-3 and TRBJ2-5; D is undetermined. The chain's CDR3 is CAISGPDQETQYF. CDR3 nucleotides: TGTGCCATCAGTGGACCCGACCAAGAGACCCAGTACTTC.